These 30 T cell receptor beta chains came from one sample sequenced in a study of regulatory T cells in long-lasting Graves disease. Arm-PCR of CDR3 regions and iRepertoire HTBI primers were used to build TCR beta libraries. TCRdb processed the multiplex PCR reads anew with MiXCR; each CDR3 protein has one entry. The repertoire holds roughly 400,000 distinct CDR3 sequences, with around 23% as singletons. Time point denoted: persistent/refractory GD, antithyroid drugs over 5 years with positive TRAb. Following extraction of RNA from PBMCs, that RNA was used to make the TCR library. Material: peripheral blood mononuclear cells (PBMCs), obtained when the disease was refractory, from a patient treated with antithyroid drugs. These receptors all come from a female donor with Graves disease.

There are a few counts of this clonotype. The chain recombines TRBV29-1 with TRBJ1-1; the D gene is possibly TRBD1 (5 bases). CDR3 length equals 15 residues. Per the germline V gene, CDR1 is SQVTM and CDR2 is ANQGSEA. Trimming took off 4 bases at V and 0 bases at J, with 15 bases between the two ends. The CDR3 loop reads CSVGGLGGMNTEAFF. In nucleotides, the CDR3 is TGCAGCGTTGGGGGATTGGGGGGGATGAACACTGAAGCTTTCTTT. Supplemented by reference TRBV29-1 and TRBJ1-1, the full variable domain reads SAVISQKPSRDICQRGTSLTIQCQVDSQVTMMFWYRQQPGQSLTLIATANQGSEATYESGFVIDKFPISRPNLTFSTLTVSNMSPEDSSIYLCSVGGLGGMNTEAFFGQGTRLTVV.

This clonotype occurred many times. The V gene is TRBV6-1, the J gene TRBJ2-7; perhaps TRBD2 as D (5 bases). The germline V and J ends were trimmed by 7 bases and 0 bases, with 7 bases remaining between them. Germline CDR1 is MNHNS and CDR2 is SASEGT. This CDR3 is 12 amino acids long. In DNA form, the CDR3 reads TGTGCCAGCATGGGGAGCTCCTACGAGCAGTACTTC. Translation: CASMGSSYEQYF.

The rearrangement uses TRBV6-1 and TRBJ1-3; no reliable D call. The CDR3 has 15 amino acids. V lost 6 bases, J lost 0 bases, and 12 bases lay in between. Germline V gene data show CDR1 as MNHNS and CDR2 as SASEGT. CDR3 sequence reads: CASRTGRSSGNTIYF. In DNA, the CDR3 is TGTGCCAGCAGGACCGGCCGGAGCTCTGGAAACACCATATATTTT.

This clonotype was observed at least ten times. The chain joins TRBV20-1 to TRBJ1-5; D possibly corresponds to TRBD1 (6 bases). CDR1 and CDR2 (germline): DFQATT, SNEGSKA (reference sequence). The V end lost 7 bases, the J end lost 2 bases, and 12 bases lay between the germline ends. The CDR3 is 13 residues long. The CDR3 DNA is TGCAGTGTGGACAGCGAAGGCAATCAGCCCCAGCATTTT. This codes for CSVDSEGNQPQHF.

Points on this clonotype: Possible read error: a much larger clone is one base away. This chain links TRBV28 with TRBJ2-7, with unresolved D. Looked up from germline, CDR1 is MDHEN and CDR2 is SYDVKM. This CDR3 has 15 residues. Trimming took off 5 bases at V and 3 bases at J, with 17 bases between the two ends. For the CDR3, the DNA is TGTGCCAGCAGTGAGTTGAAGACCCTGTACTACGAGCAGTACTTC. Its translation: CASSELKTLYYEQYF. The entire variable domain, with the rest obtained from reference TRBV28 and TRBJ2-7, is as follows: DVKVTQSSRYLVKRTGEKVFLECVQDMDHENMFWYRQDPGLGLRLIYFSYDVKMKEKGDIPEGYSVSREKKERFSLILESASTNQTSMYLCASSELKTLYYEQYFGPGTRLTVT.

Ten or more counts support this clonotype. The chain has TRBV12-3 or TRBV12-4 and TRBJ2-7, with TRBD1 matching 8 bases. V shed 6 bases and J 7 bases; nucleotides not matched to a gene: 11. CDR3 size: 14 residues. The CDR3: CASSLGQGLEEQYF. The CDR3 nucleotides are TGTGCCAGCAGCCTAGGACAGGGCTTAGAAGAGCAGTACTTC.

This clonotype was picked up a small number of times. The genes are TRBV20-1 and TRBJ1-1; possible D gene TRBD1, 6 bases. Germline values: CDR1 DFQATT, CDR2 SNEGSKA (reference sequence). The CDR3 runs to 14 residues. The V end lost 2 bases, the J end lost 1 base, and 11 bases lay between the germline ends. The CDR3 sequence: CSARKTGSNTEAFF. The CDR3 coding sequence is TGCAGTGCTAGAAAGACAGGTTCGAACACTGAAGCTTTCTTT.

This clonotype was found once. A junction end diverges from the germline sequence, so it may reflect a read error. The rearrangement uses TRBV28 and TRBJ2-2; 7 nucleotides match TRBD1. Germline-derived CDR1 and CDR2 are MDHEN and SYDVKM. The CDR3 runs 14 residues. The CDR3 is CAGKRGPNTGELLF. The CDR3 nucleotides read TGTGCCGGGAAGAGGGGGCCGAACACCGGGGAGCTGCTTTTT.

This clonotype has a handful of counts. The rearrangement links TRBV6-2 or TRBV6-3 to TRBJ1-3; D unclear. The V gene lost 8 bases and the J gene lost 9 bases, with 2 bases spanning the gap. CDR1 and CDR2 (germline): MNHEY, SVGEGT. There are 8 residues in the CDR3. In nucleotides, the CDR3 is TGTGCCAGCTTCACCATATATTTT. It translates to CASFTIYF.

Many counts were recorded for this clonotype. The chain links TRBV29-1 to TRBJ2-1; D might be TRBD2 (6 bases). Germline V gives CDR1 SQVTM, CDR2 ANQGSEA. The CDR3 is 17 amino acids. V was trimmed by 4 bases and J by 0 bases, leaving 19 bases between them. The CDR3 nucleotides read TGCAGCGTTGGCCTTGTTAGCGGCAAGAGCTCCTACAATGAGCAGTTCTTC. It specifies CSVGLVSGKSSYNEQFF.

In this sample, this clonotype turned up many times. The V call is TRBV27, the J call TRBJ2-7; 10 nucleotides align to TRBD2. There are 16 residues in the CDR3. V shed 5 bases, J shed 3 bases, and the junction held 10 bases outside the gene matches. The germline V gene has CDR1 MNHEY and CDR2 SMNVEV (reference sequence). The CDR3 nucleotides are TGTGCCAGCAGTCCTATCTCTCCTAGCGGGAGCTACGAGCAGTACTTC. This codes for CASSPISPSGSYEQYF.

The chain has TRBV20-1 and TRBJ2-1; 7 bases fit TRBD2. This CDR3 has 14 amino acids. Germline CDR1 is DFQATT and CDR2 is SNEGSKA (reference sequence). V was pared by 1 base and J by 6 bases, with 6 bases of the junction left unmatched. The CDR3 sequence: CSARGNSGPNEQFF. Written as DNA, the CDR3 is TGCAGTGCTAGAGGAAATAGCGGGCCCAATGAGCAGTTCTTC.

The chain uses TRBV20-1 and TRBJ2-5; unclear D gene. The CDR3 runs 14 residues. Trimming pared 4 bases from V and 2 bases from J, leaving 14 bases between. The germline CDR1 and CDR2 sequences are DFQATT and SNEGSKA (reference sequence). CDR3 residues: CSATLLFPQETQYF. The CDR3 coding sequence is TGCAGTGCTACCCTTTTATTCCCGCAAGAGACCCAGTACTTC.

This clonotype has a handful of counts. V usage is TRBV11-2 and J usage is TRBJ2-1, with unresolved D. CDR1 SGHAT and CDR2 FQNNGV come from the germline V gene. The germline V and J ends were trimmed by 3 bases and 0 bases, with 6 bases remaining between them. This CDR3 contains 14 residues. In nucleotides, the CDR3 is TGTGCCAGCAGCTTTGCGAGCTCCTACAATGAGCAGTTCTTC. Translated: CASSFASSYNEQFF.

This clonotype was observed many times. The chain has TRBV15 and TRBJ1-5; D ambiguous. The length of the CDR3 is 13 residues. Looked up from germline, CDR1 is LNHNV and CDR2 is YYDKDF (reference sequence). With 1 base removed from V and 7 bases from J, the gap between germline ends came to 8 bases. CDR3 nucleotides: TGTGCCACCAGCAGAGGGGGTTGGCAGCCCCAGCATTTT. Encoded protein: CATSRGGWQPQHF.

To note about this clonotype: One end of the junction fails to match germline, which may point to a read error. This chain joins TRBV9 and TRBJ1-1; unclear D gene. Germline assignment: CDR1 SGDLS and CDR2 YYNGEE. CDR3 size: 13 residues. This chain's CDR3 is CASSLGSITVAFF. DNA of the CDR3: TGTGCCAGCAGCCTGGGATCCATCACTGTAGCTTTCTTT.

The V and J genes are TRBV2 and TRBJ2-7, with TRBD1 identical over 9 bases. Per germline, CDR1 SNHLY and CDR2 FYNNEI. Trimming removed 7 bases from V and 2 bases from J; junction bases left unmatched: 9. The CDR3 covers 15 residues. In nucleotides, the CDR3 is TGTGCCAGCATACAGGACAGGGGAGAAACCTACGAGCAGTACTTC. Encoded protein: CASIQDRGETYEQYF. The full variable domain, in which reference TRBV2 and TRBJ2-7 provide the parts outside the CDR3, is EPEVTQTPSHQVTQMGQEVILRCVPISNHLYFYWYRQILGQKVEFLVSFYNNEISEKSEIFDDQFSVERPDGSNFTLKIRSTKLEDSAMYFCASIQDRGETYEQYFGPGTRLTVT.

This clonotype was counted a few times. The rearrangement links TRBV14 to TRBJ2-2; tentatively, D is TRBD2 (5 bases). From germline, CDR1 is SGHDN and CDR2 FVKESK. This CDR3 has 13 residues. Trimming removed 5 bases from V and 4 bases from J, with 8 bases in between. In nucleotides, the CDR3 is TGTGCCAGCAGCAAAACTAGCACCGGGGAGCTGTTTTTT. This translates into CASSKTSTGELFF.

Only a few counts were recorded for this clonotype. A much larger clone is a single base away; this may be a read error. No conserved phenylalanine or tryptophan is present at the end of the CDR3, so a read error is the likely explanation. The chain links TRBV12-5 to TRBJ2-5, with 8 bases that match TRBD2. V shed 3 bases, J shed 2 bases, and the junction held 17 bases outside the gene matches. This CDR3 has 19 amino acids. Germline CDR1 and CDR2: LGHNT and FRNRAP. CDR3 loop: CASGFHREGGAGEQETQYL. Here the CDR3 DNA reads TGTGCTAGTGGTTTCCATCGAGAGGGGGGAGCGGGAGAGCAAGAGACCCAGTACCTC.

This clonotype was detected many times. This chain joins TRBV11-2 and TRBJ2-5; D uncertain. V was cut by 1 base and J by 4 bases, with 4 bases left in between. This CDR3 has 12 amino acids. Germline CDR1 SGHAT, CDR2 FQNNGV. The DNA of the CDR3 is TGTGCCAGCAGCTTAGGGGCAGAGACCCAGTACTTC. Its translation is CASSLGAETQYF. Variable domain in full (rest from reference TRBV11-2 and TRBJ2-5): EAGVAQSPRYKIIEKRQSVAFWCNPISGHATLYWYQQILGQGPKLLIQFQNNGVVDDSQLPKDRFSAERLKGVDSTLKIQPAKLEDSAVYLCASSLGAETQYFGPGTRLLVL.

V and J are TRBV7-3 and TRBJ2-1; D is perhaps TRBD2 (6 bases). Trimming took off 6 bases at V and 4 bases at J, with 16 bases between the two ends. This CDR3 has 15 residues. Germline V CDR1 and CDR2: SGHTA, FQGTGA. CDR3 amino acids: CASSISSEIYNEQFF. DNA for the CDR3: TGTGCCAGCAGTATATCTAGCGAGATATACAATGAGCAGTTCTTC. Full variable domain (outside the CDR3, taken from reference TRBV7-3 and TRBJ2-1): GAGVSQTPSNKVTEKGKYVELRCDPISGHTALYWYRQSLGQGPEFLIYFQGTGAADDSGLPNDRFFAVRPEGSVSTLKIQRTERGDSAVYLCASSISSEIYNEQFFGPGTRLTVL.

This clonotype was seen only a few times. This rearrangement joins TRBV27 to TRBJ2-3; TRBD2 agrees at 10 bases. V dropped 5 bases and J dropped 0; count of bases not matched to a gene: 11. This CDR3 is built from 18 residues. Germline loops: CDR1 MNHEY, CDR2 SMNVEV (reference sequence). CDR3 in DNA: TGTGCCAGCAGTCCCATATCAACGGGACTAGCGAGCACAGATACGCAGTATTTT. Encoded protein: CASSPISTGLASTDTQYF.

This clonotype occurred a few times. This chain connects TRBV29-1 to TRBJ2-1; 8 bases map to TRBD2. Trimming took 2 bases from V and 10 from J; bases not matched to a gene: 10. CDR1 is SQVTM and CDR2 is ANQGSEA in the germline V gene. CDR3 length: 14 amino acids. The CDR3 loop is CSVEFGSGTTEQFF. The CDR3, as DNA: TGCAGCGTTGAATTCGGTAGCGGGACAACCGAGCAGTTCTTC.

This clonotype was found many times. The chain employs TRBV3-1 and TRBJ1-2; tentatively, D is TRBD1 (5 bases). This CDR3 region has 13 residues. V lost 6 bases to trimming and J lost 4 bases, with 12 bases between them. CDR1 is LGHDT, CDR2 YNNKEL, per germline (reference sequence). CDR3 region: CASRPQGSYGYTF. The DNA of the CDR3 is TGTGCCAGCAGACCTCAGGGTTCCTATGGCTACACCTTC.

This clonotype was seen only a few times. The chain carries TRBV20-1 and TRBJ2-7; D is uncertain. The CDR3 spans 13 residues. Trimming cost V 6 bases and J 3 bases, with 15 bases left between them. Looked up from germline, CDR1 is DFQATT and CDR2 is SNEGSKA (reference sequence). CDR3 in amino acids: CSARPRESYEQYF. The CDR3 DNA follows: TGCAGTGCCCGGCCAAGGGAAAGCTACGAGCAGTACTTC.

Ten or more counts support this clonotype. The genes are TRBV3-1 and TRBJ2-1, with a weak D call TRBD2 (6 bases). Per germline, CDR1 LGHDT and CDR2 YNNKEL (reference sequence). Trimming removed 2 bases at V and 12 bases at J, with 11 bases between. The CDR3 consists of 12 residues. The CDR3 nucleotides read TGTGCCAGCAGCCAACGTCTCGGGGGGCAGTTCTTC. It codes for CASSQRLGGQFF.

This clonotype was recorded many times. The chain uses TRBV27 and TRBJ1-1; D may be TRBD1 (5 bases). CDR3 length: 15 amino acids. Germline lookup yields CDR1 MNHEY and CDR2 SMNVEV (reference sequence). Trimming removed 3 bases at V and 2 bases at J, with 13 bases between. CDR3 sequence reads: CASSLQGLLNTEAFF. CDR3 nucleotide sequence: TGTGCCAGCAGTTTGCAGGGACTTTTAAACACTGAAGCTTTCTTT.

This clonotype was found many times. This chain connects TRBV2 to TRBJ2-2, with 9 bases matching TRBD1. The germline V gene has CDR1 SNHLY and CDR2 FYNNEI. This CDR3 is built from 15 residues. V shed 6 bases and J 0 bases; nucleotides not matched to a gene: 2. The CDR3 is CASRGQGSNTGELFF. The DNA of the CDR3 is TGTGCCAGCAGGGGACAGGGCTCGAACACCGGGGAGCTGTTTTTT. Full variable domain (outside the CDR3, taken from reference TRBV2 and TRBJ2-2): EPEVTQTPSHQVTQMGQEVILRCVPISNHLYFYWYRQILGQKVEFLVSFYNNEISEKSEIFDDQFSVERPDGSNFTLKIRSTKLEDSAMYFCASRGQGSNTGELFFGEGSRLTVL.

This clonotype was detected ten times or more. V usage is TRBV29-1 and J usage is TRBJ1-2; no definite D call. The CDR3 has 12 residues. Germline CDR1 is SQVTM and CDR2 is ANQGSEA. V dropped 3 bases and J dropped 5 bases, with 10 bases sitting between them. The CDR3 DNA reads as TGCAGCGTTGACGGGTTAGAGTATGGCTACACCTTC. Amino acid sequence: CSVDGLEYGYTF.

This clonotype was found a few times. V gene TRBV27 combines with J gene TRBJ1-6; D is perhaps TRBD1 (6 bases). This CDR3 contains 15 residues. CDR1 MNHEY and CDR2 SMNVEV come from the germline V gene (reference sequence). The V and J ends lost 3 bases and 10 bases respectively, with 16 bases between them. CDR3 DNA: TGTGCCAGCAGTTTTTTTCCGGGACACACCTCACCCCTCCACTTT. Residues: CASSFFPGHTSPLHF.